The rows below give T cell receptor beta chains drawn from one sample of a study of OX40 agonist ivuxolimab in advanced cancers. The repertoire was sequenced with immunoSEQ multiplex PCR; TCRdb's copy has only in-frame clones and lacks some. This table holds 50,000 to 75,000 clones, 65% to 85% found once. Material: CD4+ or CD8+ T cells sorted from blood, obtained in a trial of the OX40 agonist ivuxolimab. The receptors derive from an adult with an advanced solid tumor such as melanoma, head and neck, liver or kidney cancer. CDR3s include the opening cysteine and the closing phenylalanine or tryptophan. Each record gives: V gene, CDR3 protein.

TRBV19	CASSTLGGILNTEAFF
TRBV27	CASKPLGSGGTQYF
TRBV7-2	CASSFWALDAYEQYF
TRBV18	CASSPSTVRVDNEQYF
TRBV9	CASSVDEEYTIYF
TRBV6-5	CASSLAGGGELFF
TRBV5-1	CASSNLDGAKNIQYF
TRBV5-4	CASSFQLGSSEQYF
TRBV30	CAWSVARNTGELFF
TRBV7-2	CASSFPGLKNIQYF